This TCR beta chain was found in a study of T cells in Graves' hyperthyroidism and ophthalmopathy (dated by TCRdb to between 2018 and 2021). A note on the overall study: Peripheral blood samples were taken at initial diagnosis, before any treatment was given. In roughly six Graves' hyperthyroidism patients, the study also compared T-cell repertoires from thyroid tissue with T-cell repertoires from blood. To identify distinguishing TCR V-J signatures, a discovery cohort of about a hundred patients was used, comprising 43 with Graves' ophthalmopathy and under 60 with stable Graves' hyperthyroidism. Following sampling, methimazole starting at 30 mg daily was given to hyperthyroidism patients, and high-dose intravenous methylprednisolone was given to ophthalmopathy patients. TCR Vbeta CDR3 sequencing of 135 peripheral blood samples (around 45 ophthalmopathy, 75 hyperthyroidism and some 17 progressor patients) is reported in the paper. An independent validation cohort of 18 to 20 hyperthyroidism patients and about 15 patients who later progressed to ophthalmopathy tested prospective prediction of ophthalmopathy. The 100 or so discovery patients were divided at random into training and test sets in a 7:3 ratio. Study-wide conclusions, independent of this receptor: Most expanded thyroid clonotypes (frequency above 0.001) were also found in blood, which suggests that blood repertoires may mirror thyroid immune responses. In validation, progression to ophthalmopathy was predicted by the model with nearly 71% sensitivity and 72% to 80% specificity, a median of about 6.4 months before onset. Sample size was not statistically predetermined, and investigators were not blinded to group allocation. Ophthalmopathy was separated from stable hyperthyroidism by a 13 V-J signature model, with approximately 89% sensitivity and roughly 81% specificity obtained in cross-validation and 80%/75% obtained in testing.

The TCR beta CDR3 regions were amplified from RNA transcripts. For the first round of RT-PCR on the TCR CDR3, the HTBI primer set was used together with the Qiagen OneStep RT-PCR kit. Libraries were constructed in a second round of multiplex PCR, after which size selection and purification were performed. Sequencing of the libraries was done on an Illumina HiSeq2000 using paired-end 100 bp reads. The authors processed their data as follows. Raw data were processed with SOAPnuke, discarding reads with adapters, uncalled bases, mean Phred below 15, or no exact constant-primer or identifier match. COPE v1.2.5 was used to merge the high-quality paired reads, and each unique nucleotide sequence was defined as a clonotype. MiTCR v1.1 was used to align clonotypes to the IMGT TRBV, TRBD and TRBJ reference segments. The analysis included only V-J combinations with a frequency above 0.0001, which together covered 99.2% of the repertoires. A TCS score was defined as the ratio between F50 (clonal expansion) and ExV (chaos), using BLOSUM62-based TCRdist between CDR3 peptides within each V-J. Welch's t-statistics and random forest reduced 514 V-J features to about 13, which were used in a naive Bayes classifier (R e1071). The public reads were run again by TCRdb, first through fastp at Q25 and then through MiXCR, and only productive beta chains were kept. Every entry covers one CDR3 protein and lists the most common genes and DNA from its rows. TCRdb, rather than the study authors, made the V and J calls. The sample has more than 300,000 distinct CDR3 sequences on record, more than 11% of them singletons. The ten most abundant clones make up about 11% of the sample.

Stable Graves' hyperthyroidism was defined as the absence of progression to ophthalmopathy over 18 months of follow-up. Hyperthyroidism patients were newly diagnosed, with disease duration under 2 months, and aged 18 to 65 years. Any patient with an uncontrolled infection, another autoimmune disease, pregnancy or lactation was excluded. Diagnoses were established on the basis of clinical symptoms, serum thyroxine and TRAb, thyroid ultrasound, and orbital computed tomography. Ficoll-Paque density gradient centrifugation was used to isolate PBMCs from about 9.4 ml of fresh peripheral blood. Trizol reagent was used to extract total RNA, and RNA quality was then checked on an Agilent 2100 Bioanalyzer. In its sample, this clonotype was seen many times. Its antigen is not yet known. Qualities for individual bases were not recorded, and no much larger clone is one base off. There are 16 amino acids in the CDR3, from cysteine to phenylalanine inclusive. Just the 48-base CDR3 DNA is kept, in frame starting at base 1. The germline V gene gives CDR1 as SGHTA and CDR2 as FQGNSA. V is cut back by 0 bases and J by 8 bases, with 8 bases in the junction unmatched.

This receptor was identified in a woman aged 55-69 years with Graves' hyperthyroidism. In this chain, TRBV7-2 is recombined with TRBJ2-1; 9 nucleotides in the junction match TRBD2. Specimen: blood. The nucleotide sequence reads as follows: TGTGCCAGCAGCTTAGCGCTTAGCGGGGGTCGGGATGAGCAGTTCTTC. It is translated as CASSLALSGGRDEQFF.